This T cell receptor beta chain was sequenced for a study of cytomegalovirus exposure and HLA in healthy donors. About the study: Among about 190 million T cells, an earlier analysis found 90 million to 130 million unique TCR beta sequences. Overall study results and limits: Analysis was carried out at a later point, and it linked a missense DCLRE1C variant to TCR beta V- and J-gene trimming. The study had only CMV serostatus as immune exposure information. Presence/absence comparisons presumed near-even sequencing depth among donors.

Concerning this clone itself: Its cognate antigen is unknown. In the same sample, other DNA sequences code for this CDR3.

This CDR3 is 13 amino acids long. Germline lookup yields CDR1 SGHVS and CDR2 FQNEAQ. V gave up 5 bases and J gave up 2 bases, with 8 bases separating them. PCR used 60 Vbeta primers and 13 Jbeta primers. Clones were sequenced by immunoSEQ multiplex PCR, and TCRdb holds only the in-frame ones, with some missing. The table records 150,000 to 200,000 clones, around four fifths of them present only once. The source is a girl aged 5-17 years in good health and CMV-seropositive. The V gene is TRBV7-8, the J gene TRBJ2-3, with D perhaps matching TRBD1 (5 bases). Sequencing was carried out using PBMCs. The DNA for the CDR3 is TGTGCCAGCAGCCTAGGGGCCACAGATACGCAGTATTTT. Protein: CASSLGATDTQYF.